These 25 T cell receptor beta chains originate from one sample sequenced in a study of T cell changes during pregnancy in multiple sclerosis. The protocol was immunoSEQ multiplex PCR, while the TCRdb copy is restricted to in-frame clones and leaves out a portion. The table shows fewer than 80,000 clones, with about 92% occurring only once. This material consisted of peripheral blood, taken in the third trimester of pregnancy. The source of these receptors is a female donor in good health, enrolled as a control in a pregnancy study.

J is TRBJ2-3 and V is TRBV5-1; TRBD2 might be the D (6 bases). The germline gives CDR1 SGHRS, CDR2 YFSETQ. Trimming shortened V by 2 bases and J by 5 bases, and 15 bases separated the two germline ends. The CDR3 runs 15 residues. The CDR3 protein is CASSLWDWPGDTQYF. The DNA for the CDR3 is TGCGCCAGCAGCTTATGGGACTGGCCGGGAGATACGCAGTATTTT.

The chain employs TRBV5-1 and TRBJ2-5, with D maybe TRBD2 (5 bases). The ends were cut back, 0 bases at V and 2 bases at J, with 11 bases in the middle. From germline, CDR1 is SGHRS and CDR2 YFSETQ. The length of the CDR3 is 15 residues. The CDR3 DNA is TGCGCCAGCAGCTTGGGGGAGCCAGGTCAAGAGACCCAGTACTTC. It is translated as CASSLGEPGQETQYF.

V usage is TRBV25-1 and J usage is TRBJ1-2, with D unresolved. CDR3 length: 13 residues. V gave up 3 bases and J gave up 3 bases, with 8 bases separating them. Germline values: CDR1 MGHDK, CDR2 SYGVNS. CDR3 nucleotides: TGTGCCAGCAGTGACTGGGCAGACTATGGCTACACCTTC. Residues: CASSDWADYGYTF.

J is TRBJ2-7 and V is TRBV4-3, with 7 bases matching TRBD2. CDR3 length: 16 residues. J lost 1 base, V lost 3 bases, and 9 bases had no gene match. The germline V gene has CDR1 LGHNA and CDR2 YSLEER. CDR3 DNA: TGCGCCAGCAGCCAGGCTGCGTCGGGAGGTTCCTACGAGCAGTACTTC. It is translated as CASSQAASGGSYEQYF.

The CDR3 region is CASSLLGGEQYF. CDR3 coding DNA: TGTGCCAGCAGCCTACTTGGCGGCGAGCAGTACTTC. The rearrangement uses TRBV6-6 and TRBJ2-7; D is ambiguous. The CDR3 totals 12 residues. Germline values: CDR1 MNHNY, CDR2 SVGAGI (reference sequence). The V and J ends lost 6 bases and 6 bases respectively, with 12 bases between them.

This chain connects TRBV9 to TRBJ2-3; no clear D. Germline values: CDR1 SGDLS, CDR2 YYNGEE. This CDR3 is 14 amino acids long. The V and J ends lost 1 base and 0 bases respectively, with 6 bases between them. CDR3 sequence reads: CASSVQSSTDTQYF. CDR3 bases: TGTGCCAGCAGCGTACAGTCTAGCACAGATACGCAGTATTTT.

V and J are TRBV7-2 and TRBJ2-5; 9 bases agree with TRBD2. Germline V gene data show CDR1 as SGHTA and CDR2 as FQGNSA. After removal of 5 bases from V and 5 bases from J, the junction contained 6 bases not matched to a gene. This CDR3 has 14 amino acids. This CDR3 is CASSRAAGGETQYF. The CDR3 region has the DNA TGTGCCAGCAGCCGGGCGGCGGGAGGGGAGACCCAGTACTTC.

The rearrangement joins TRBV18 to TRBJ2-7; a possible D gene is TRBD1 (7 bases). Germline CDR1 KGHSH, CDR2 LQKENI. The CDR3 contains 13 residues. The V end was cut by 1 base, the J end by 7 bases, with 11 bases between. CDR3 sequence: CASSPQGAGEQYF. The DNA of the CDR3 is TGTGCCAGCTCACCACAGGGGGCGGGGGAGCAGTACTTC.

The CDR3 DNA is TGTGCCAGTTCAAGGGGACAGGGAGTTGAAGCTTTCTTT. Translating it yields CASSRGQGVEAFF. V is TRBV18 and J is TRBJ1-1; 9 bases are a match to TRBD1. CDR1 is KGHSH, CDR2 LQKENI, per germline. J lost 7 bases, V lost 9 bases, and 9 bases had no gene match. The CDR3 is made up of 13 amino acids.

V usage is TRBV6-4 and J usage is TRBJ2-2; D may be TRBD2 (6 bases). This CDR3 has 14 amino acids. Germline V gene data show CDR1 as MRHNA and CDR2 as SNTAGT. Trimming left V 9 bases short and J 1 base short, with 12 bases between. DNA of the CDR3: TGTGCCAGGATTAGCGGAAAGAACACCGGGGAGCTGTTTTTT. Translated, it gives CARISGKNTGELFF.

This clone occurred a few times. This sequence joins TRBV5-1 and TRBJ1-1; D not certain. The CDR3 has 13 residues. With 3 bases removed from V and 4 bases from J, the gap between germline ends came to 10 bases. Germline loops: CDR1 SGHRS, CDR2 YFSETQ. Written as DNA, the CDR3 is TGCGCCAGCAGCTCAACGGAGGGCACTGAAGCTTTCTTT. It codes for CASSSTEGTEAFF.

This clone was recorded once. The chain employs TRBV5-4 and TRBJ2-2; 11 positions agree with TRBD1. Germline V gene sequence: CDR1 SGHNT, CDR2 YYREEE (reference sequence). J lost 3 bases, V lost 4 bases, and 2 bases had no gene match. The CDR3 has 15 amino acids. CDR3 nucleotide sequence: TGTGCCAGCAGCGTGGGACAGGGGGACACCGGGGAGCTGTTTTTT. As protein: CASSVGQGDTGELFF.

V and J are TRBV19 and TRBJ2-1, with 9 bases aligning to TRBD2. The CDR3 consists of 18 residues. Germline V gene lookup returns CDR1 LNHDA and CDR2 SQIVND (reference sequence). The trim removed 1 base at V and 4 bases at J, leaving 11 bases unmatched. CDR3: CASSIAVLSGGPYNEQFF. CDR3 sequence (DNA): TGTGCCAGTAGTATAGCCGTCCTTAGCGGGGGCCCTTACAATGAGCAGTTCTTC.

The chain uses TRBV11-2 and TRBJ1-2; maybe TRBD1 (5 bases). CDR3 length equals 13 residues. Germline-derived CDR1 and CDR2 are SGHAT and FQNNGV. Trimming took off 5 bases at V and 6 bases at J, with 13 bases between the two ends. The CDR3 DNA sequence: TGTGCCAGCAGCCCAAGGAGGGGCCATGGCTACACCTTC. Its translation is CASSPRRGHGYTF.

The CDR3, as DNA: TGTGCCATCTCGGTAGCGGGTGGCACAGATACGCAGTATTTT. Its protein is CAISVAGGTDTQYF. The chain recombines TRBV28 with TRBJ2-3, with 7 nucleotides matching TRBD2. Germline loops: CDR1 MDHEN, CDR2 SYDVKM. The length of the CDR3 is 14 residues. The junction had 8 bases not matched to a gene; V was cut back by 10 bases and J by 1 base. Based on the CDR3 plus reference TRBV28 and TRBJ2-3, the full variable domain is DVKVTQSSRYLVKRTGEKVFLECVQDMDHENMFWYRQDPGLGLRLIYFSYDVKMKEKGDIPEGYSVSREKKERFSLILESASTNQTSMYLCAISVAGGTDTQYFGPGTRLTVL.

The V gene is TRBV7-3, the J gene TRBJ2-7; tentatively, D is TRBD2 (6 bases). V was pared by 5 bases and J by 7 bases, with 9 bases between. The CDR3 spans 11 residues. Germline V gene data show CDR1 as SGHTA and CDR2 as FQGTGA. DNA of the CDR3: TGTGCCAGCAGCATTGCGGGAGAGCAGTACTTC. Its translation is CASSIAGEQYF.

The chain employs TRBV18 and TRBJ1-2; 8 bases are shared with TRBD1. After removal of 6 bases from V and 7 bases from J, the junction contained 10 bases not matched to a gene. The CDR3 spans 14 residues. CDR1 is KGHSH and CDR2 is LQKENI in the germline V gene. The CDR3 DNA reads as TGTGCCAGCTCCTCCGAACAGGGGGTGAGTGGCTACACCTTC. As protein: CASSSEQGVSGYTF. The full variable domain, completed using reference TRBV18 and TRBJ1-2, is NAGVMQNPRHLVRRRGQEARLRCSPMKGHSHVYWYRQLPEEGLKFMVYLQKENIIDESGMPKERFSAEFPKEGPSILRIQQVVRGDSAAYFCASSSEQGVSGYTFGSGTRLTVV.

The CDR3 DNA is TGTGCCAGTAGTACTCGAGCGAAAAACAGAGGGTCGTCGGGAAAACTGTTTTTT. It specifies CASSTRAKNRGSSGKLFF. This chain joins TRBV19 and TRBJ1-4; D uncertain. CDR3 length: 18 residues. The germline CDR1 and CDR2 sequences are LNHDA and SQIVND (reference sequence). Trimming removed 4 bases from V and 10 bases from J, with 28 bases in between.

This chain connects TRBV30 to TRBJ2-2, with 9 bases matching TRBD1. CDR1 is GTSNPN and CDR2 is SVGIG in the germline V gene (reference sequence). The CDR3 extends over 16 amino acids. Trimming removed 2 bases from V and 5 bases from J; junction bases left unmatched: 9. The CDR3 protein is CAWSPRTGAWTGELFF. The DNA of the CDR3 is TGTGCCTGGAGTCCTCGGACAGGGGCGTGGACCGGGGAGCTGTTTTTT.

V is TRBV7-2 and J is TRBJ2-1, with 8 bases matching TRBD2. The CDR3 is made up of 15 amino acids. The junction had 8 bases not matched to a gene; V was cut back by 2 bases and J by 8 bases. Germline CDR1 reads SGHTA; CDR2 reads FQGNSA. CDR3 DNA sequence: TGTGCCAGCAGCTTAACGGGACTAGAGGTAGATGAGCAGTTCTTC. This gives the protein CASSLTGLEVDEQFF.

The V gene is TRBV12-5, the J gene TRBJ2-3; 11 nucleotides agree with TRBD2. In germline, CDR1 is LGHNT, CDR2 FRNRAP. The V gene end was trimmed by 6 bases and the J gene end by 2 bases; junction bases not matched to a gene: 10. The CDR3 extends over 17 amino acids. Here the CDR3 reads CASGLAGTSGYTDTQYF. CDR3 DNA sequence: TGTGCTAGTGGGCTCGCCGGGACTAGCGGATACACAGATACGCAGTATTTT. Looking up the rest from reference TRBV12-5 and TRBJ2-3 gives the full variable domain: DARVTQTPRHKVTEMGQEVTMRCQPILGHNTVFWYRQTMMQGLELLAYFRNRAPLDDSGMPKDRFSAEMPDATLATLKIQPSEPRDSAVYFCASGLAGTSGYTDTQYFGPGTRLTVL.

The chain recombines TRBV5-1 with TRBJ2-3, with 10 bases lining up with TRBD2. With V trimmed by 2 bases and J by 4 bases, 4 bases remained unmatched. The CDR3 covers 15 residues. Germline values: CDR1 SGHRS, CDR2 YFSETQ. The CDR3 loop is CASSLSGGASDTQYF. As DNA, the CDR3 is TGCGCCAGCAGCTTAAGCGGGGGGGCATCAGATACGCAGTATTTT.

V usage is TRBV30 and J usage is TRBJ1-2; 8 nucleotides agree with TRBD1. CDR1 is GTSNPN, CDR2 SVGIG, per germline (reference sequence). The CDR3 length is 13 residues. The ends lost 4 bases at V and 6 bases at J; junction bases unmatched: 7. The CDR3 coding sequence is TGTGCCTGGATCCGGGACAGGCCAAATGGCTACACCTTC. Amino acid sequence: CAWIRDRPNGYTF. Combining the CDR3 with reference TRBV30 and TRBJ1-2 gives the whole variable domain SQTIHQWPATLVQPVGSPLSLECTVEGTSNPNLYWYRQAAGRGLQLLFYSVGIGQISSEVPQNLSASRPQDRQFILSSKKLLLSDSGFYLCAWIRDRPNGYTFGSGTRLTVV.

A single count supports this clone. The chain combines TRBV10-3 with TRBJ2-7, with D hard to call. The ends were cut back, 8 bases at V and 2 bases at J, with 16 bases in the middle. The CDR3 totals 14 residues. Looked up from germline, CDR1 is ENHRY and CDR2 is SYGVKD. The chain's CDR3 is CAIPEAKTPYEQYF. CDR3 DNA: TGTGCCATCCCTGAGGCCAAGACCCCCTACGAGCAGTACTTC.

This sequence joins TRBV28 and TRBJ2-7; D remains unclear. The V and J ends lost 1 base and 4 bases respectively, with 11 bases between them. The CDR3 covers 14 residues. In germline, CDR1 is MDHEN, CDR2 SYDVKM. Here the CDR3 DNA reads TGTGCCAGCAGTTTATACTTCGGGTCGTACGAGCAGTACTTC. It translates to CASSLYFGSYEQYF.